A single sample is the source of the 18 T cell receptor beta chains below, sequenced in a study of T cells in Graves' hyperthyroidism and ophthalmopathy. RNA transcripts gave rise to amplified TCR beta CDR3 regions. An initial round of RT-PCR targeting the TCR CDR3 relied on the HTBI primer set. TCRdb itself ran the multiplex PCR reads through MiXCR, one entry per CDR3 protein. The sample holds about 360,000 distinct CDR3 sequences, roughly 25% seen once. Sequences were obtained from blood. These receptors all stem from a man between 50 and 59 years old with Graves' hyperthyroidism.

Note on this clonotype: A clone one base away is much larger, so this may be a read error. The rearrangement uses TRBV6-2 or TRBV6-3 and TRBJ2-7; D not resolved. Germline V gene lookup returns CDR1 MNHEY and CDR2 SVGEGT. The CDR3 has 15 amino acids. Trimming removed 0 bases at V and 3 bases at J, with 12 bases between. CDR3: CASSYSVGLDYEQYF. The CDR3 coding sequence is TGTGCCAGCAGTTACTCGGTAGGGCTCGACTACGAGCAGTACTTC.

To note about this clonotype: Mismatch with germline at one junction end may stem from a read error. The rearrangement links TRBV5-1 to TRBJ2-1; 8 bases agree with TRBD2. This CDR3 region has 15 residues. Germline CDR1 SGHRS, CDR2 YFSETQ. The CDR3 region has the DNA TGCGCCAGCAGCTTGGAACTAGCGGTTTACAATGAGCAGTCCTTC. Translation gives CASSLELAVYNEQSF.

A few counts support this clonotype. The chain has TRBV11-1 and TRBJ2-1; D might be TRBD1 or TRBD2, each matching 5 bases. Trimming cost V 0 bases and J 10 bases, with 13 bases left between them. CDR3 size: 14 residues. CDR1 and CDR2 from the germline V gene are SGHAT and FQDESV (reference sequence). The CDR3 DNA is TGTGCCAGCAGCTTAGCGGGGGACCTCAGGGAGCAGTTCTTC. Its translation: CASSLAGDLREQFF. Combining the CDR3 with reference TRBV11-1 and TRBJ2-1 gives the whole variable domain EAEVAQSPRYKITEKSQAVAFWCDPISGHATLYWYRQILGQGPELLVQFQDESVVDDSQLPKDRFSAERLKGVDSTLKIQPAELGDSAMYLCASSLAGDLREQFFGPGTRLTVL.

The rearrangement links TRBV10-3 to TRBJ2-1; a possible D gene is TRBD2 (5 bases). V was clipped by 5 bases and J by 0 bases, with 8 bases between them. The CDR3 runs to 14 residues. From germline, CDR1 is ENHRY and CDR2 SYGVKD. The CDR3 sequence is CAISSTSSYNEQFF. The CDR3 nucleotides are TGTGCCATCAGTTCTACTAGCTCCTACAATGAGCAGTTCTTC.

This clonotype was seen only once. The J gene is TRBJ2-1, the V gene TRBV5-6, with 9 nucleotides matching TRBD2. With V trimmed by 3 bases and J by 4 bases, 8 bases remained unmatched. The CDR3 has 16 residues. Germline V gene sequence: CDR1 SGHDT, CDR2 YYEEEE. DNA of the CDR3: TGTGCCAGCAGCTGGCGAGCGGGAGGCGGTTACAATGAGCAGTTCTTC. Translation: CASSWRAGGGYNEQFF.

In this sample, this clonotype turned up many times. The chain links TRBV7-9 to TRBJ2-3; 7 bases are a match to TRBD2. The CDR3 covers 13 residues. The V gene's germline CDR1 is SEHNR and CDR2 FQNEAQ (reference sequence). The V gene end was trimmed by 0 bases and the J gene end by 10 bases; junction bases not matched to a gene: 4. Written as DNA, the CDR3 is TGTGCCAGCAGCTTAGCGCGGGACTACCCGCAGTATTTT. Translated, it gives CASSLARDYPQYF.

This chain joins TRBV7-2 and TRBJ2-7; 9 bases fit TRBD1. Germline CDR1 is SGHTA and CDR2 is FQGNSA. Trimming at V came to 6 bases and at J to 4 bases, leaving 10 bases not matched to a gene. CDR3 length: 15 amino acids. The CDR3, as DNA: TGTGCCAGCAGTACGCGACCGGGACAGGGTTACGAGCAGTACTTC. Translation: CASSTRPGQGYEQYF.

The J gene is TRBJ2-2, the V gene TRBV20-1; 11 nucleotides line up with TRBD2. The CDR3 sequence is 16 residues long. Germline loops: CDR1 DFQATT, CDR2 SNEGSKA (reference sequence). With 2 bases clipped from V and 1 base from J, the junction kept 3 bases outside the gene matches. The CDR3 nucleotides are TGCAGTGCTAGAAAACTAGCGGGAGAGAACACCGGGGAGCTGTTTTTT. Translation gives CSARKLAGENTGELFF.

This chain uses TRBV19 with TRBJ2-5; unclear D gene. The V end was cut by 3 bases, the J end by 3 bases, with 8 bases between. Germline V gene lookup returns CDR1 LNHDA and CDR2 SQIVND (reference sequence). The CDR3 runs to 13 residues. The CDR3 region is CASSIRHKETQYF. The CDR3, as DNA: TGTGCCAGTAGTATCCGACATAAAGAGACCCAGTACTTC.

This clonotype was detected many times. This chain joins TRBV11-2 and TRBJ2-2; D is undetermined. CDR1 is SGHAT and CDR2 is FQNNGV in the germline V gene. The CDR3 length is 13 residues. Trimming removed 5 bases at V and 2 bases at J, with 6 bases between. The CDR3 bases are TGTGCCAGCAGCCCTATAAACACCGGGGAGCTGTTTTTT. It encodes CASSPINTGELFF.

This clonotype has more than one count but fewer than ten. This CDR3 is CASSETVASEKLFF. The CDR3 coding sequence is TGTGCCAGCAGCGAGACAGTTGCAAGTGAAAAACTGTTTTTT. The chain is built from TRBV28 and TRBJ1-4; D possibly corresponds to TRBD1 (5 bases). Trimming stripped 6 bases from V and 7 bases from J, with 15 bases between. This CDR3 has 14 amino acids. Per the germline V gene, CDR1 is MDHEN and CDR2 is SYDVKM.

This clonotype was seen more than once but under ten times. This rearrangement joins TRBV14 to TRBJ2-1; 12 bases map to TRBD2. CDR1 and CDR2 from the germline V gene are SGHDN and FVKESK. The CDR3 length is 14 residues. V lost 4 bases to trimming and J lost 7 bases; unmatched junction nucleotides: 2. CDR3 protein: CASSRGLAGNEQFF. The CDR3 coding sequence is TGTGCCAGCAGCCGGGGACTAGCGGGTAATGAGCAGTTCTTC. The full variable domain, in which reference TRBV14 and TRBJ2-1 provide the parts outside the CDR3, is EAGVTQFPSHSVIEKGQTVTLRCDPISGHDNLYWYRRVMGKEIKFLLHFVKESKQDESGMPNNRFLAERTGGTYSTLKVQPAELEDSGVYFCASSRGLAGNEQFFGPGTRLTVL.

The V and J genes are TRBV14 and TRBJ1-2; the D is unclear. V was trimmed by 1 base and J by 6 bases, leaving 9 bases between them. The CDR3 totals 13 residues. Germline V CDR1 and CDR2: SGHDN, FVKESK. DNA for the CDR3: TGTGCCAGCAGCCAAGTTCCCCCCCATGGCTACACCTTC. This gives the protein CASSQVPPHGYTF. Based on the CDR3 plus reference TRBV14 and TRBJ1-2, the full variable domain is EAGVTQFPSHSVIEKGQTVTLRCDPISGHDNLYWYRRVMGKEIKFLLHFVKESKQDESGMPNNRFLAERTGGTYSTLKVQPAELEDSGVYFCASSQVPPHGYTFGSGTRLTVV.

This clonotype has a handful of counts. V gene TRBV7-3 combines with J gene TRBJ2-5; D is possibly TRBD2 (6 bases). V lost 4 bases and J 5 bases, leaving 17 bases between the germline ends. This CDR3 comprises 15 residues. The germline gives CDR1 SGHTA, CDR2 FQGTGA. CDR3 DNA sequence: TGTGCCAGCAGCTCGGGACTTGGCGACTTGGAGACCCAGTACTTC. Its translation: CASSSGLGDLETQYF. Supplemented by reference TRBV7-3 and TRBJ2-5, the full variable domain reads GAGVSQTPSNKVTEKGKYVELRCDPISGHTALYWYRQSLGQGPEFLIYFQGTGAADDSGLPNDRFFAVRPEGSVSTLKIQRTERGDSAVYLCASSSGLGDLETQYFGPGTRLLVL.

Ten or more counts support this clonotype. The chain carries TRBV6-2 or TRBV6-3 and TRBJ2-5; D is uncertain. This CDR3 spans 15 amino acids. Germline-derived CDR1 and CDR2 are MNHEY and SVGEGT. With 5 bases removed from V and 5 bases from J, the gap between germline ends came to 18 bases. This CDR3 is CASSRSSSFQETQYF. In DNA, the CDR3 is TGTGCCAGCAGTCGCTCCAGTTCCTTTCAGGAGACCCAGTACTTC.

The rearrangement uses TRBV10-2 and TRBJ2-7, with TRBD2 identical over 9 bases. CDR1 WSHSY and CDR2 SAAADI come from the germline V gene. This CDR3 contains 16 residues. The V gene end was trimmed by 3 bases and the J gene end by 5 bases; junction bases not matched to a gene: 11. CDR3 nucleotide sequence: TGCGCCAGCAGTGATCCGTACGCGGGAGGGTCCCACGAGCAGTACTTC. It yields the protein CASSDPYAGGSHEQYF.

This clonotype was seen a handful of times. This chain uses TRBV27 with TRBJ2-1; D gene ambiguous. The CDR3 extends over 12 amino acids. Germline loops: CDR1 MNHEY, CDR2 SMNVEV (reference sequence). Trimming pared 4 bases from V and 8 bases from J, leaving 9 bases between. CDR3: CASSSKWDEQFF. The CDR3 nucleotides are TGTGCCAGCAGTTCCAAGTGGGATGAGCAGTTCTTC.

The chain uses TRBV6-1 and TRBJ1-5; weak D call: TRBD1 (5 bases). Germline lookup yields CDR1 MNHNS and CDR2 SASEGT. Trimming took 8 bases from V and 4 from J, leaving 15 bases between them. The CDR3 loop spans 14 amino acids. The CDR3 loop reads CASAGGGANQPQHF. The CDR3 coding sequence is TGTGCCAGCGCCGGGGGAGGGGCGAATCAGCCCCAGCATTTT.